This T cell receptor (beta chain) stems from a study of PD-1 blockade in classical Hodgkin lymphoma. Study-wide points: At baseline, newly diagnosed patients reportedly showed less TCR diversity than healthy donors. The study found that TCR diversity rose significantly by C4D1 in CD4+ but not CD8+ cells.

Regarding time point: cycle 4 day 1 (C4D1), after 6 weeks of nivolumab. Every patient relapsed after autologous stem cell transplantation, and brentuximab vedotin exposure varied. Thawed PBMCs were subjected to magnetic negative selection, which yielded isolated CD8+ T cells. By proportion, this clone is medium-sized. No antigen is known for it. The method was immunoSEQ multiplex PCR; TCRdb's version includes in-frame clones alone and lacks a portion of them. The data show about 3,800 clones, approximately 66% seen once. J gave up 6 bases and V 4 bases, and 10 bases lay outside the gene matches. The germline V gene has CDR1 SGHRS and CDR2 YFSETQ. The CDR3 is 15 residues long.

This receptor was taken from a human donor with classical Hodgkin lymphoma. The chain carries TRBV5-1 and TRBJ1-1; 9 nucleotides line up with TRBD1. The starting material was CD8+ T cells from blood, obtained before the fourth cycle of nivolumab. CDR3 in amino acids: CASSESDRGVAEAFF. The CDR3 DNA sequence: TGCGCCAGCAGCGAATCGGACAGGGGCGTAGCTGAAGCTTTCTTT.